This is a list of T cell receptor beta chains from one sample in a study of blood T cell repertoires in COVID-19. Method: immunoSEQ multiplex PCR; TCRdb's copy keeps in-frame clones and lacks some. Among a few hundred thousand clones listed, approximately 89% were seen once. Sequenced input: PBMCs or T cells enriched from blood (not recorded which). These receptors were obtained from a woman between 50 and 59 years old who had been exposed to COVID-19. Both conserved end residues are part of each CDR3. The D gene is left open where the match is weak. Some rows have no size entry. The others give once, few or many, or a class for an expanded clone.

j_call: TRBJ1-6
clone_size: .
d_call: .
v_call: TRBV18
cdr3_nt: TGTGCCAGCTCACCCGCAGATAATTCACCCCTCCACTTT
cdr3_aa: CASSPADNSPLHF

j_call: TRBJ1-1
clone_size: .
d_call: .
v_call: TRBV19
cdr3_nt: TGTGCCAGTAGCCTTGCGGGGCTCTCGGGCACTGAAGCTTTCTTT
cdr3_aa: CASSLAGLSGTEAFF

j_call: TRBJ1-2
clone_size: .
d_call: TRBD1
v_call: TRBV3-1/TRBV3-2
cdr3_nt: TGTGCCAGCAGCCCCACTCGGGACAGGGCGGGGGAAGGCTACACCTTC
cdr3_aa: CASSPTRDRAGEGYTF

j_call: TRBJ1-2
clone_size: .
d_call: TRBD1
v_call: TRBV18
cdr3_nt: TGTGCCAGCTCACCACCGAACCGGGACAGCTATGGCTACACCTTC
cdr3_aa: CASSPPNRDSYGYTF

j_call: TRBJ1-5
clone_size: .
d_call: TRBD1
v_call: TRBV28
cdr3_nt: TGTGCCAGCAGATCCAGGACAGGGGTTCCACTAAATAGGTCCCAGCATTTT
cdr3_aa: CASRSRTGVPLNRSQHF

j_call: TRBJ1-2
clone_size: once
d_call: TRBD1
v_call: TRBV28
cdr3_nt: TGTGCCAGCAGTCTACAGGGGAACTATGGCTACACCTTC
cdr3_aa: CASSLQGNYGYTF

j_call: TRBJ2-1
clone_size: .
d_call: TRBD2
v_call: TRBV5-4
cdr3_nt: TGTGCCAGCAGCCTCGCCAGGACTAGCGGGGATGGCGATGAGCAGTTCTTC
cdr3_aa: CASSLARTSGDGDEQFF

j_call: TRBJ2-7
clone_size: .
d_call: .
v_call: TRBV7-2
cdr3_nt: TGTGCCAGCAGCTCTCGGACAGCGACGGGATCACCCTACGAGCAGTACTTC
cdr3_aa: CASSSRTATGSPYEQYF

j_call: TRBJ2-3
clone_size: .
d_call: TRBD2
v_call: TRBV5-1
cdr3_nt: TGCGCCAGCAGCCAAAGCGGGGGGAACACAGATACGCAGTATTTT
cdr3_aa: CASSQSGGNTDTQYF

j_call: TRBJ2-1
clone_size: .
d_call: TRBD1
v_call: TRBV27
cdr3_nt: TGTGCCAGCCGTCCGTTGTCGGGACAGGGCCCTGACCCGTCCTACAATGAGCAGTTCTTC
cdr3_aa: CASRPLSGQGPDPSYNEQFF

j_call: TRBJ1-4
clone_size: .
d_call: .
v_call: TRBV3-1/TRBV3-2
cdr3_nt: TGTGCCAGCAACCATCGGGGGGAGGGTGAAAAACTGTTTTTT
cdr3_aa: CASNHRGEGEKLFF

j_call: TRBJ1-5
clone_size: few
d_call: .
v_call: TRBV5-6
cdr3_nt: TGTGCCAGCAGCGAAAAAGCTTTCGTCGATCAGCCCCAGCATTTT
cdr3_aa: CASSEKAFVDQPQHF

j_call: TRBJ1-5
clone_size: once
d_call: .
v_call: TRBV6-5
cdr3_nt: TGTGCCAGCAGGGCCCCCAATCAGCCCCAGCATTTT
cdr3_aa: CASRAPNQPQHF

j_call: TRBJ2-3
clone_size: .
d_call: .
v_call: TRBV12-3/TRBV12-4
cdr3_nt: TGTGCCAGCGGGGGGGCAACAGATACGCAGTATTTT
cdr3_aa: CASGGATDTQYF

j_call: TRBJ1-2
clone_size: .
d_call: TRBD1
v_call: TRBV28
cdr3_nt: TGTGCCAGCAGTGACAGGGGAGTAAACTATGGCTACACCTTC
cdr3_aa: CASSDRGVNYGYTF

j_call: TRBJ1-2
clone_size: .
d_call: .
v_call: TRBV7-9
cdr3_nt: TGTGCCAGCAGCTTATTGATACAGTCTGGCTACACCTTC
cdr3_aa: CASSLLIQSGYTF

j_call: TRBJ2-3
clone_size: .
d_call: .
v_call: TRBV5-4
cdr3_nt: TGTGCCAGCAGCTTCGACAGATACACAGATACGCAGTATTTT
cdr3_aa: CASSFDRYTDTQYF